One sample yielded the 5 T cell receptor beta chains listed below, sequenced in a study of blood T cell repertoires in COVID-19. Using immunoSEQ multiplex PCR, the repertoire was profiled, and TCRdb retains in-frame clones only, with some absent. The profile shows 300,000 to 350,000 clones, approximately 83% of them singletons. The specimen sequenced was PBMCs or T cells enriched from blood (not recorded which). The receptors were sampled from a young man who had recovered from COVID-19.

The gene calls are TRBV2 and TRBJ2-5, with TRBD1 matching over 8 bases. The CDR3 consists of 15 residues. Trimming cost V 6 bases and J 5 bases; bases outside gene matches: 11. From germline, CDR1 is SNHLY and CDR2 FYNNEI. The CDR3 region is CASRRDRGSGETQYF. DNA for the CDR3: TGTGCCAGCAGGCGAGACAGGGGCTCTGGGGAGACCCAGTACTTC.

This clone was recorded at least ten times. The chain has TRBV7-9 and TRBJ2-1; 10 bases fit TRBD1. This CDR3 spans 15 amino acids. Per germline, CDR1 SEHNR and CDR2 FQNEAQ (reference sequence). Unmatched junction bases numbered 7, after V lost 4 bases and J lost 7 bases. The CDR3 reads CASSSGQGVGNEQFF. The DNA of the CDR3 is TGTGCCAGCAGCTCTGGACAGGGGGTTGGGAATGAGCAGTTCTTC.

This chain connects TRBV20-1 to TRBJ1-2; the D is unclear. Germline V CDR1 and CDR2: DFQATT, SNEGSKA (reference sequence). The CDR3 extends over 15 amino acids. The V end was cut by 3 bases, the J end by 7 bases, with 21 bases between. CDR3 loop: CSASLWPPVGSGYTF. The CDR3 nucleotides read TGCAGTGCTAGTCTTTGGCCGCCGGTGGGGAGTGGCTACACCTTC.

The rearrangement joins TRBV5-1 to TRBJ2-7; possible D gene TRBD2, 6 bases. CDR1 is SGHRS and CDR2 is YFSETQ in the germline V gene. V was pared by 6 bases and J by 2 bases, with 18 bases between. This CDR3 spans 15 amino acids. Here the CDR3 reads CASTQRPGGTYEQYF. The CDR3, as DNA: TGCGCCAGCACCCAACGGCCCGGCGGGACCTACGAGCAGTACTTC.

The chain carries TRBV3-1 (or the pseudogene TRBV3-2) and TRBJ1-5, with 9 bases matching TRBD1. Germline CDR1 LGHDT, CDR2 YNNKEL (reference sequence). The ends lost 2 bases at V and 4 bases at J; junction bases unmatched: 6. The CDR3 is 16 amino acids. DNA for the CDR3: TGTGCCAGCAGCCAATCCTGGACAGGGGAGAATCAGCCCCAGCATTTT. Translation gives CASSQSWTGENQPQHF.